The 14 T cell receptor beta chains below all came from one sample that was sequenced in a study of shared clonotypes between healthy human individuals. Libraries were prepared by immunoSEQ multiplex PCR; TCRdb keeps only in-frame clonotypes and omits some of them. This sample has about 2.4 million clones, with 90% to 95% found just once. The sequenced sample was naive CD4+ T cells from PBMCs. Subset here: CD45RA+ positively selected. These receptors came from a man aged 18-30 years in good health. Some clones in this sample may be carry-over from other donors' samples.

This sequence joins TRBV5-1 and TRBJ2-5; the D gene is possibly TRBD2 (6 bases). The CDR3 spans 14 residues. Trimming cost V 2 bases and J 5 bases, with 13 bases left between them. Germline V lookup: CDR1 SGHRS, CDR2 YFSETQ. For the CDR3, the DNA is TGCGCCAGCAGCTTTCGGCAGGCGGGGGAGACCCAGTACTTC. Translation: CASSFRQAGETQYF.

CDR3: CASSQVRDRGYEQYF. For the CDR3, the DNA is TGTGCCAGCAGCCAAGTCCGGGACAGGGGCTACGAGCAGTACTTC. V and J are TRBV4-2 and TRBJ2-7; 10 nucleotides align to TRBD1. The germline V gene has CDR1 LGHNA and CDR2 YNFKEQ. The CDR3 loop spans 15 amino acids. The trim removed 1 base at V and 3 bases at J, leaving 3 bases unmatched.

The chain joins TRBV4-1 to TRBJ2-3; a weak D match, TRBD1 (7 bases). Per the germline V gene, CDR1 is MGHRA and CDR2 is YSYEKL. The CDR3 consists of 17 residues. V shed 3 bases and J shed 2 bases, with 18 bases lying between them. CDR3 protein: CASSQEGASRYTDTQYF. The DNA for the CDR3 is TGCGCCAGCAGCCAGGAGGGGGCTAGTAGATACACAGATACGCAGTATTTT.

This clone was seen only a few times. J is TRBJ2-7 and V is TRBV27, with D perhaps matching TRBD1 or TRBD2 (5 bases each). The CDR3 is 15 residues long. Per the germline V gene, CDR1 is MNHEY and CDR2 is SMNVEV (reference sequence). V gave up 5 bases and J gave up 6 bases, with 20 bases separating them. CDR3 amino acids: CASSKLSGTRTEQYF. In nucleotides, the CDR3 is TGTGCCAGCAGTAAGCTCTCCGGGACGAGGACCGAGCAGTACTTC.

This chain links TRBV28 with TRBJ2-3; 7 bases fit TRBD2. Germline assignment: CDR1 MDHEN and CDR2 SYDVKM. J lost 5 bases, V lost 8 bases, and 13 bases had no gene match. This CDR3 contains 15 residues. The CDR3 nucleotides are TGTGCCAGCGCGGGCGGCGGGGAGGGATTAGATACGCAGTATTTT. This codes for CASAGGGEGLDTQYF.

This chain connects TRBV5-1 to TRBJ2-1; weak D call: TRBD2 (6 bases). V lost 1 base and J 15 bases, leaving 14 bases between the germline ends. This CDR3 is 12 amino acids long. Germline lookup yields CDR1 SGHRS and CDR2 YFSETQ. The CDR3 DNA reads TGCGCCAGCAGCTTGTGGGGGGAGATGGTGTTCTTC. Its translation is CASSLWGEMVFF. Looking up the rest from reference TRBV5-1 and TRBJ2-1 gives the full variable domain: KAGVTQTPRYLIKTRGQQVTLSCSPISGHRSVSWYQQTPGQGLQFLFEYFSETQRNKGNFPGRFSGRQFSNSRSEMNVSTLELGDSALYLCASSLWGEMVFFGPGTRLTVL.

Comment on this clone: The conserved phenylalanine or tryptophan is not found at the CDR3 terminus, so this likely reflects a read error. In DNA form, the CDR3 reads TGTGCCAGCAGTGTCTGGGGCCCTGGGGGCTACACCCTC. It specifies CASSVWGPGGYTL. V gene TRBV2 combines with J gene TRBJ1-2, with a tentative D call TRBD1 (5 bases). The V end was cut by 4 bases, the J end by 8 bases, with 14 bases between. The CDR3 is 13 amino acids. Germline CDR1 is SNHLY and CDR2 is FYNNEI.

This chain joins TRBV4-1 and TRBJ2-7, with D maybe TRBD2 (6 bases). This CDR3 spans 15 amino acids. Trimming pared 2 bases from V and 2 bases from J, leaving 13 bases between. CDR1 is MGHRA and CDR2 is YSYEKL in the germline V gene. The CDR3 region is CASSQPGLGAYEQYF. The CDR3 bases are TGCGCCAGCAGCCAACCGGGACTGGGAGCCTACGAGCAGTACTTC.

Here the CDR3 DNA reads TGTGCCAGCAGTTTAGAGAATCTCTCCTACAATGAGCAGTTCTTC. This codes for CASSLENLSYNEQFF. This chain uses TRBV28 with TRBJ2-1; unclear D gene. V was shortened by 2 bases and J by 0 bases, with 8 bases between the two germline ends. The CDR3 has 15 amino acids. The germline CDR1 and CDR2 sequences are MDHEN and SYDVKM. Variable domain in full (rest from reference TRBV28 and TRBJ2-1): DVKVTQSSRYLVKRTGEKVFLECVQDMDHENMFWYRQDPGLGLRLIYFSYDVKMKEKGDIPEGYSVSREKKERFSLILESASTNQTSMYLCASSLENLSYNEQFFGPGTRLTVL.

The chain carries TRBV7-3 and TRBJ2-1; no firm D call. The CDR3 runs to 14 residues. From germline, CDR1 is SGHTA and CDR2 FQGTGA. Trimming removed 5 bases at V and 5 bases at J, with 13 bases between. The CDR3 is CASSPSRSDNEQFF. In nucleotides, the CDR3 is TGTGCCAGCAGCCCTTCGCGGAGCGACAATGAGCAGTTCTTC.

J is TRBJ2-1 and V is TRBV4-2, with 7 bases aligning to TRBD1. CDR3 length: 15 residues. Trimming at V came to 1 base and at J to 3 bases, leaving 3 bases not matched to a gene. Germline V gene lookup returns CDR1 LGHNA and CDR2 YNFKEQ. The CDR3 DNA reads TGTGCCAGCAGCCAAGCCCGGACAGGCTACAATGAGCAGTTCTTC. As protein: CASSQARTGYNEQFF.

This clone occurred once. The chain carries TRBV7-8 and TRBJ2-2; TRBD1 is a possible D gene (6 bases). Looked up from germline, CDR1 is SGHVS and CDR2 is FQNEAQ. V lost 3 bases and J 7 bases, leaving 12 bases between the germline ends. The CDR3 covers 14 residues. Written as DNA, the CDR3 is TGTGCCAGCAGCTTCAACAGGGACGGCGGGGAGCTGTTTTTT. Its translation is CASSFNRDGGELFF.

V usage is TRBV7-2 and J usage is TRBJ1-2; TRBD1 matches 8 bases. Losses at the gene ends were 5 bases for V and 4 bases for J; bases not matched to a gene: 3. The germline gives CDR1 SGHTA, CDR2 FQGNSA. The CDR3 sequence is 13 residues long. CDR3 protein: CASSPDRAYGYTF. CDR3 DNA: TGTGCCAGCAGCCCGGACAGGGCCTATGGCTACACCTTC.

CDR3 protein: CASSGDRGFAADTQYF. CDR3 in DNA: TGTGCCAGCAGCGGCGACAGGGGATTTGCGGCAGATACGCAGTATTTT. This chain joins TRBV9 and TRBJ2-3; TRBD1 matches at 8 bases. Per the germline V gene, CDR1 is SGDLS and CDR2 is YYNGEE. This CDR3 has 16 residues. V lost 3 bases to trimming and J lost 4 bases; unmatched junction nucleotides: 10.